This TCR beta chain is from a study of T cell responses to AZD1222 COVID-19 vaccine. Study outcomes and limitations: Vaccination with two AZD1222 doses was followed by a rise in Spike-specific TCR breadth and depth.

V dropped 0 bases and J dropped 5 bases, with 13 bases sitting between them. This CDR3 has 15 amino acids. The germline V gene has CDR1 SNHLY and CDR2 FYNNEI. The assay was immunoSEQ multiplex PCR, and TCRdb's table has in-frame clones only and misses some. Of 120,000 or so clones in the sample, approximately 90% were seen once. Comment on this clone: Its cognate antigen is unknown.

The chain links TRBV2 to TRBJ1-1; tentatively, D is TRBD1 (5 bases). The sequences come from peripheral blood, collected 28 days after the second AZD1222 dose. The receptor comes from an adult who received the AZD1222 COVID-19 vaccine. CDR3 in DNA: TGTGCCAGCAGTGAAGCGCAGGGCGGAGGGACTGAAGCTTTCTTT. This encodes CASSEAQGGGTEAFF.